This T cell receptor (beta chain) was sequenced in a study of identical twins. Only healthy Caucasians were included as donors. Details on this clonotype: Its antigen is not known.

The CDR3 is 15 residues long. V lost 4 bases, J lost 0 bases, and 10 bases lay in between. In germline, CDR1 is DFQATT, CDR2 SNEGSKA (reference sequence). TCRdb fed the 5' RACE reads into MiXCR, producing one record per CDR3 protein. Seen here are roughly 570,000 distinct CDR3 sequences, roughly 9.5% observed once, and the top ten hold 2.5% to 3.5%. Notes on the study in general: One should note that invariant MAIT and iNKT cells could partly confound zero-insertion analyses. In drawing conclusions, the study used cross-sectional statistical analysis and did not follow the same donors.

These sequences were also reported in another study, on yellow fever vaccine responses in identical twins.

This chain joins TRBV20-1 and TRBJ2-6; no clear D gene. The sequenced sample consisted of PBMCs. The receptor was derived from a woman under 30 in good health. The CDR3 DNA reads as TGCAGTGCTACGCGTCCGGGCTCTGGGGCCAACGTCCTGACTTTC. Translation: CSATRPGSGANVLTF.